These 27 T cell receptor beta chains came from one sample sequenced in a study of post-analysis software for immune sequencing data. Study-wide results and limits: Elevated frequency relative to controls characterized several TRBV segments in patients, TRBV5-6, TRBV5-1 and TRBV20-1 among them.

Sequencing libraries made from TCR beta cDNA carried unique molecular identifiers. TCRdb analysed the PCR reads with MiXCR anew, one entry per CDR3 protein. The sample includes approximately 180,000 distinct CDR3 sequences, about 29% seen only once; the top ten take 1.5%. For these receptors, no antigen is known. Sequencing input: blood. The receptors come from a girl between 10 and 17 years old with multiple sclerosis.

The CDR3 protein is CASSEGRSTDTQYF. CDR3 DNA: TGTGCCAGCAGTGAAGGCAGGTCCACAGATACGCAGTATTTT. The chain couples TRBV2 to TRBJ2-3; D not certain. V gave up 1 base and J gave up 2 bases, with 7 bases separating them. The CDR3 length is 14 residues. Germline CDR1 reads SNHLY; CDR2 reads FYNNEI.

Only a few counts were recorded for this clonotype. V usage is TRBV30 and J usage is TRBJ2-1, with unresolved D. The V gene's germline CDR1 is GTSNPN and CDR2 SVGIG (reference sequence). This CDR3 has 10 amino acids. Trimming pared 5 bases from V and 6 bases from J, leaving 5 bases between. CDR3 sequence (DNA): TGTGCCTGGGAGGCCAATGAGCAGTTCTTC. Translating it yields CAWEANEQFF.

This clonotype was seen at least ten times. J is TRBJ2-5 and V is TRBV29-1; tentative D call: TRBD1 (5 bases). The germline V and J ends were trimmed by 4 bases and 4 bases, with 13 bases remaining between them. This CDR3 is built from 13 residues. CDR1 and CDR2 from the germline V gene are SQVTM and ANQGSEA. The CDR3 DNA reads as TGCAGCGTTGTGCCAGGGTTTTCAGAGACCCAGTACTTC. Protein: CSVVPGFSETQYF.

This clonotype was observed a handful of times. This chain uses TRBV12-3 or TRBV12-4 with TRBJ1-1; D is ambiguous. CDR3 length: 15 amino acids. V lost 7 bases, J lost 0 bases, and 15 bases lay in between. The CDR3 reads CASIGSASMNTEAFF. CDR3 nucleotides: TGTGCCAGCATAGGGTCAGCCTCAATGAACACTGAAGCTTTCTTT.

This clonotype appeared a few times. The chain carries TRBV4-2 and TRBJ2-2, with TRBD2 as a possible D gene (5 bases). Looked up from germline, CDR1 is LGHNA and CDR2 is YNFKEQ. This CDR3 has 16 amino acids. The germline V and J ends were trimmed by 1 base and 4 bases, with 13 bases remaining between them. The CDR3 DNA follows: TGTGCCAGCAGCCAAGTAGCGCTAGGGTTCACCGGGGAGCTGTTTTTT. Its translation is CASSQVALGFTGELFF.

This clonotype is a singleton in its sample. The genes are TRBV29-1 and TRBJ2-2; a weak D match, TRBD2 (5 bases). Germline values: CDR1 SQVTM, CDR2 ANQGSEA. CDR3 length: 12 amino acids. Trimming took off 4 bases at V and 7 bases at J, with 10 bases between the two ends. CDR3 nucleotides: TGCAGCGTTGGGGTTGGAGGCGGGGAGCTGTTTTTT. It translates to CSVGVGGGELFF.

J is TRBJ1-2 and V is TRBV16; no clear D gene. Trimming shortened V by 4 bases and J by 2 bases, and 8 bases separated the two germline ends. The CDR3 contains 13 residues. Germline V lookup: CDR1 KGHSY, CDR2 FQNENV. The CDR3 region is CASSPADNYGYTF. The CDR3, as DNA: TGTGCCAGCAGCCCCGCAGACAACTATGGCTACACCTTC.

This clonotype was counted between two and nine times. A much larger clone is a single base away; this may be a read error. The gene calls are TRBV12-3 or TRBV12-4 and TRBJ2-1, with D possibly matching TRBD2 (6 bases). CDR3 length: 16 amino acids. Trimming shortened V by 4 bases and J by 0 bases, and 13 bases separated the two germline ends. CDR3 DNA: TGTGCCAGCAGTTCGGCTAGCGAGGGCTCCTACAATGAGCAGTTCTTC. It translates to CASSSASEGSYNEQFF.

A note on this clonotype: An end of the junction differs from the germline gene, which may be a read error. V is TRBV5-1 and J is TRBJ1-4, with TRBD1 as a possible D gene (5 bases). The CDR3 runs 15 residues. Germline CDR1 SGHRS, CDR2 YFSETQ. The CDR3 is CASSFLGVADEKRFF. The CDR3 DNA reads as TGCGCCAGCAGCTTCTTGGGGGTAGCGGATGAAAAACGGTTTTTT.

This clonotype was recorded at least ten times. V is TRBV3-1 and J is TRBJ2-5; TRBD2 is a possible D gene (5 bases). Germline V CDR1 and CDR2: LGHDT, YNNKEL (reference sequence). Trimming stripped 0 bases from V and 3 bases from J, with 11 bases between. The CDR3 runs to 15 residues. In DNA form, the CDR3 reads TGTGCCAGCAGCCAAGATTCGCGGGTAGAAGAGACCCAGTACTTC. Residues: CASSQDSRVEETQYF.

Comment on this clonotype: This may come from a read error, since a much larger clone is one base off. This chain connects TRBV29-1 to TRBJ2-7; 8 bases map to TRBD2. Germline CDR1 is SQVTM and CDR2 is ANQGSEA. V shed 7 bases, J shed 4 bases, and the junction held 9 bases outside the gene matches. This CDR3 region has 13 residues. CDR3 protein: CSAREGSHYEQYF. The CDR3, as DNA: TGCAGCGCCCGGGAGGGGAGCCATTACGAGCAGTACTTC.

In the case of this clonotype: Because it lacks the conserved phenylalanine or tryptophan at the end, this CDR3 is likely a read error. This chain uses TRBV7-9 with TRBJ1-2, with 7 bases lining up with TRBD1. Germline CDR1 is SEHNR and CDR2 is FQNEAQ (reference sequence). This CDR3 spans 12 amino acids. V lost 5 bases and J lost 7; bases outside the gene matches: 4. CDR3 region: CASSPQGLGYTS. CDR3 nucleotide sequence: TGTGCCAGCAGCCCACAGGGGCTTGGCTACACCTCC.

This clonotype was observed a handful of times. The CDR3 spells CASSTRQAQQRSEQYF. The CDR3 coding sequence is TGTGCCAGCAGTACCCGACAGGCCCAGCAACGAAGCGAGCAGTACTTC. The rearrangement joins TRBV28 to TRBJ2-7, with D possibly being TRBD1 (6 bases). This CDR3 spans 16 amino acids. V was cut by 5 bases and J by 6 bases, with 23 bases left in between. CDR1 and CDR2 (germline): MDHEN, SYDVKM.

The chain combines TRBV20-1 with TRBJ1-1, with TRBD1 matching 7 bases. Germline CDR1 DFQATT, CDR2 SNEGSKA (reference sequence). The length of the CDR3 is 15 residues. Trimming cost V 0 bases and J 1 base; bases outside gene matches: 5. CDR3 coding DNA: TGCAGTGCTAGAGATCGCCGACAGGGGAACACTGAAGCTTTCTTT. It specifies CSARDRRQGNTEAFF.

The rearrangement joins TRBV28 to TRBJ2-7, with D possibly TRBD1 on 5 matching bases. The CDR3 spans 15 residues. With 6 bases removed from V and 3 bases from J, the gap between germline ends came to 18 bases. CDR1 and CDR2 from the germline V gene are MDHEN and SYDVKM. CDR3 region: CASSPPDTSFYEQYF. Here the CDR3 DNA reads TGTGCCAGCAGCCCCCCGGACACCTCATTCTACGAGCAGTACTTC. The entire variable domain, with the rest obtained from reference TRBV28 and TRBJ2-7, is as follows: DVKVTQSSRYLVKRTGEKVFLECVQDMDHENMFWYRQDPGLGLRLIYFSYDVKMKEKGDIPEGYSVSREKKERFSLILESASTNQTSMYLCASSPPDTSFYEQYFGPGTRLTVT.

There are many counts of this clonotype. The genes are TRBV27 and TRBJ2-1; D possibly corresponds to TRBD2 (5 bases). Trimming took 3 bases from V and 10 from J, leaving 19 bases between them. The CDR3 has 15 residues. Germline CDR1 and CDR2: MNHEY and SMNVEV (reference sequence). CDR3 region: CASSLGANPHGEQFF. CDR3 in DNA: TGTGCCAGCAGTTTGGGAGCTAACCCCCACGGAGAGCAGTTCTTC.

This clonotype was counted at least ten times. This chain joins TRBV24-1 and TRBJ2-1, with TRBD1 as a possible D gene (6 bases). Germline lookup yields CDR1 KGHDR and CDR2 SFDVKD. Trimming cost V 3 bases and J 4 bases, with 6 bases left between them. This CDR3 region has 13 residues. CDR3 DNA: TGTGCCACCAGTGATGACAGGTACAATGAGCAGTTCTTC. Its translation is CATSDDRYNEQFF.

This clonotype has at least ten counts. This chain connects TRBV5-1 to TRBJ2-7, with D perhaps TRBD1 (5 bases). Trimming took 4 bases from V and 3 from J, leaving 14 bases between them. Germline V gene sequence: CDR1 SGHRS, CDR2 YFSETQ. The CDR3 contains 14 residues. CDR3 sequence reads: CASSEWGGGYEQYF. The CDR3 nucleotides are TGCGCCAGCAGCGAATGGGGCGGTGGCTACGAGCAGTACTTC. The full variable domain, rest sourced from reference TRBV5-1 and TRBJ2-7, is KAGVTQTPRYLIKTRGQQVTLSCSPISGHRSVSWYQQTPGQGLQFLFEYFSETQRNKGNFPGRFSGRQFSNSRSEMNVSTLELGDSALYLCASSEWGGGYEQYFGPGTRLTVT.

This clonotype has just a few counts. The rearrangement uses TRBV20-1 and TRBJ1-5; 12 nucleotides line up with TRBD1. Germline V CDR1 and CDR2: DFQATT, SNEGSKA (reference sequence). This CDR3 is 18 amino acids long. J lost 4 bases, V lost 5 bases, and 15 bases had no gene match. CDR3 bases: TGCAGTGCTGCACCGGGACAGGGGGCGAGGATAGTAAATCAGCCCCAGCATTTT. Translating it yields CSAAPGQGARIVNQPQHF.

This clonotype was seen many times. J is TRBJ2-1 and V is TRBV4-1; the D gene is possibly TRBD1 (6 bases). The V gene lost 3 bases and the J gene lost 3 bases, with 18 bases spanning the gap. CDR3 length: 17 residues. CDR1 and CDR2 (germline): MGHRA, YSYEKL. The CDR3 here is CASSHPTDSDLYNEQFF. Here the CDR3 DNA reads TGCGCCAGCAGCCACCCAACGGACAGCGATCTCTACAATGAGCAGTTCTTC.

A note on this clonotype: This may be a read error, as it is one base from a much larger clone. This chain's CDR3 is CVSSSGGDTQYF. The CDR3 DNA reads TGTGTCAGCAGTTCTGGGGGGGATACGCAGTATTTT. The rearrangement uses TRBV28 and TRBJ2-3, with TRBD2 as a possible D gene (6 bases). The germline CDR1 and CDR2 sequences are MDHEN and SYDVKM. The CDR3 totals 12 residues.

Concerning this clonotype: It may be a read error: a sequence one base away is much more abundant. This sequence joins TRBV5-1 and TRBJ1-2, with D possibly being TRBD1 (5 bases). Germline loops: CDR1 SGHRS, CDR2 YFSETQ. The CDR3 runs 13 residues. The CDR3 here is CASSFKGADGCTF. The CDR3 DNA reads as TGCGCCAGCAGCTTCAAAGGGGCGGACGGCTGCACCTTC.

This chain links TRBV27 with TRBJ1-3; D is unresolved. CDR1 and CDR2 (germline): MNHEY, SMNVEV (reference sequence). V was clipped by 10 bases and J by 0 bases, with 7 bases between them. This CDR3 has 12 residues. The CDR3 reads CAIGRSGNTIYF. Written as DNA, the CDR3 is TGTGCCATAGGTCGCTCTGGAAACACCATATATTTT.

V gene TRBV2 combines with J gene TRBJ1-2; 8 nucleotides match TRBD1. The V segment lost 1 base and the J segment 4 bases; nucleotides outside the gene matches: 5. There are 15 residues in the CDR3. Germline V gene lookup returns CDR1 SNHLY and CDR2 FYNNEI. The CDR3 is CASSEEGQETYGYTF. For the CDR3, the DNA is TGTGCCAGCAGTGAAGAGGGACAGGAGACCTATGGCTACACCTTC.

This clonotype was seen many times. The chain has TRBV5-1 and TRBJ2-7; 8 bases are a match to TRBD1. The germline CDR1 and CDR2 sequences are SGHRS and YFSETQ. This CDR3 is 16 amino acids long. V trimming: 2 bases; J trimming: 1 base; junction bases outside the gene matches: 8. CDR3 in amino acids: CASSFTDRGPSYEQYF. DNA of the CDR3: TGCGCCAGCAGCTTTACCGACAGGGGACCATCCTACGAGCAGTACTTC.

This clonotype has a single count. In nucleotides, the CDR3 is TGTGCCAGCAGTTACGGGACAGGACAGGGCGATGAGCAGTACTTC. Encoded protein: CASSYGTGQGDEQYF. The V and J genes are TRBV6-2 or TRBV6-3 and TRBJ2-5, with TRBD1 matching 8 bases. The CDR3 consists of 15 residues. Trimming removed 2 bases from V and 11 bases from J; junction bases left unmatched: 13. Germline CDR1 reads MNHEY; CDR2 reads SVGEGT.

Regarding this clonotype: One base away lies a much larger clone, so this may be a sequencing read error. The CDR3 bases are TGTGCTACCTCAGGGGACACCTGCGAGCAGTACTTC. Translating it yields CATSGDTCEQYF. V gene TRBV12-5 combines with J gene TRBJ2-5; possible D gene TRBD1, 6 bases. The J call may be faulty, since TRBJ2-7 better matches the DNA end. Germline assignment: CDR1 LGHNT and CDR2 FRNRAP. This CDR3 comprises 12 residues.